Included here is one T cell receptor beta chain sequence, with context. Its antigen is still unknown. Nothing much larger sits one base from this clone, and base qualities are not available. The data belong to a study of tumor-infiltrating lymphocytes in localized non-small cell lung cancer (dated by TCRdb to about 2021). For the wider study: The cohort covered several histologies, both smokers and never-smokers, and patients whose samples were collected after neoadjuvant chemotherapy. Each patient contributed resected tumor tissue and uninvolved lung tissue from the same patient, described as non-adjacent to the tumor. Flow cytometry, multiplex immunofluorescence, RNA-seq, exome sequencing and proteomics were applied to the same patients as TCR sequencing, which was one of several integrated assays. In total, the ICON cohort was made up of over a hundred surgical patients who had localized non-small cell lung cancer and whose tumors were resected. For 50 to 55 patients, immunoSEQ T-cell fraction was compared between paired tumor and uninvolved lung. Here is what the overall study found, with its caveats: Tumor T-cell fraction from TCR sequencing was not associated with recurrence-free survival (p = 0.61). Assay coverage varied across patients depending on available tissue quantity, so only a subset of the cohort had TCR sequencing. Consistent with immunofluorescence CD3 counts, TCRbeta sequencing supported greater T cell infiltration in tumors than in uninvolved lung tissue. No difference in TCR-derived T-cell fraction was observed between the flow cytometry-defined immunotypes IM1 (good prognosis) and IM2 (poor prognosis). Different pieces of the same tissue were used for different assays, so technical variation could not be separated from intratumor heterogeneity.

Including the terminal cysteine and phenylalanine, the CDR3 comprises 15 residues. CDR3 DNA only is kept here, 45 bases in frame from base 1. From the germline V gene, CDR1 is KGHSH and CDR2 is LQKENI. V and J lose 0 bases and 2 bases, and a span of 8 bases separates them. ICON enrollment began in the first half of 2016, and the last patient was enrolled in 2018. A subcohort of 70 to 85 patients provided fresh tumor and matched uninvolved tissue for in-depth immune analyses, with TCR sequencing among those analyses. No cell sorting was done, and TCR sequencing was instead run on DNA isolated from bulk tissue. TCR sequencing with the immunoSEQ assay provided the T-cell fraction in tumor and uninvolved lung tissue. The study's own analysis went as follows. In the survival analysis, patients were divided into a high T-cell fraction group (upper tertile) and a low T-cell fraction group (lower two tertiles), and the two groups were compared using a log-rank test. A signed-rank test was used to test differences in T-cell fraction between paired tumor and uninvolved lung samples. TCRdb stores this immuneACCESS table with in-frame sequences only. Part of the clones is absent; in the studies checked, under half of the shortfall reflects unresolved V genes, and no reason is known for the rest. Clone size and V and J calls were adopted from that table, with D and trimming inferred from the DNA. The sample has tens of thousands of clones on record, approximately 73% of them singletons. Over 6% of the sample goes to the ten largest clones.

Sequenced: lung tumor tissue. The rearrangement combines TRBV18 with TRBJ1-3; TRBD1 is perhaps the D gene, given 6 matching bases. The sequence was collected from a human donor with non-small cell lung cancer. The DNA sequence reads TGTGCCAGCTCACCACCGGCAGGGGCTGGAAACACCATATATTTT. Protein translation: CASSPPAGAGNTIYF.